This TCR beta chain was sequenced for a study of blood T cell repertoires in COVID-19. Study at large: Material from acute and convalescent COVID-19 was sourced from the United States, Italy and Spain.

As originally analysed: Estimated nucleated cell counts came from reference gene primer amplification. This table comes from immunoSEQ multiplex PCR, and its TCRdb copy is limited to in-frame clones, with some not included. The V and J calls and clone size are taken from that table; D and trimming were inferred from the DNA. The sample has about 240,000 clones; about 90% are singletons. The germline CDR1 and CDR2 sequences are SGHRS and YFSETQ. The CDR3 is made up of 17 amino acids. The V gene end was trimmed by 0 bases and the J gene end by 8 bases; junction bases not matched to a gene: 11. The chain couples TRBV5-1 to TRBJ2-1; TRBD2 agrees at 10 bases. The sequencing sample was made of PBMCs or T cells enriched from blood (not recorded which). The receptor comes from a woman between 40 and 55 years old with acute COVID-19. The CDR3 region has the DNA TGCGCCAGCAGCTTGGAAGGGCTAGCGGGAGTTTTCGATGAGCAGTTCTTC. It translates to CASSLEGLAGVFDEQFF. Looking up the rest from reference TRBV5-1 and TRBJ2-1 gives the full variable domain: KAGVTQTPRYLIKTRGQQVTLSCSPISGHRSVSWYQQTPGQGLQFLFEYFSETQRNKGNFPGRFSGRQFSNSRSEMNVSTLELGDSALYLCASSLEGLAGVFDEQFFGPGTRLTVL.